Here is one TCR beta chain with its context. The data originate from a study of blood T cell repertoires in COVID-19. V lost 5 bases, J lost 6 bases, and 6 bases stayed unmatched. The CDR3 totals 14 residues. Germline-derived CDR1 and CDR2 are SEHNR and FQNEAQ (reference sequence). Only in-frame clones appear in the TCRdb table, and some are missing; sequencing was by immunoSEQ multiplex PCR. The sample comprises some 250,000 clones, 91% of which are singletons, and 1.2% rests with the top ten. The receptor was isolated from a human donor in a cohort exposed to, infected with or recovered from COVID-19 (not recorded which). The donor label of this sample is uncertain. V usage is TRBV7-9 and J usage is TRBJ2-5; TRBD1 matches at 10 bases. Input material: PBMCs or T cells enriched from blood (not recorded which). CDR3 protein: CASSRGQGVKTQYF. The CDR3 bases are TGTGCCAGCAGCCGAGGACAGGGGGTAAAGACCCAGTACTTC.